A selection of T cell receptor beta chains follows, all from one sample in a study of cytomegalovirus exposure and HLA in healthy donors. Method: immunoSEQ multiplex PCR; TCRdb's copy keeps in-frame clones and lacks some. Of approximately 100,000 clones listed, over 75% are singletons. The sample was PBMCs. The receptors originated from a man aged 18 to 30 in good health and CMV-seronegative. Each CDR3 is given with its conserved first and last residue. D genes are given only for firm matches. Size values are once, few and many counts, or a class for expanded clones, and some rows have none.

TRBD1	TRBV7-9	14	TRBJ1-1	-	CASRNNRGNTEAFF	TGTGCCAGCAGGAACAACAGGGGGAACACTGAAGCTTTCTTT
TRBD1	TRBV2	15	TRBJ1-3	once	CASSIDGQGGNTIYF	TGTGCCAGCAGCATAGATGGACAGGGAGGAAACACCATATATTTT
TRBD1	TRBV7-2	13	TRBJ1-1	-	CASSAQGSTEAFF	TGTGCCAGCAGCGCACAGGGGAGCACTGAAGCTTTCTTT
-	TRBV6-5	14	TRBJ1-2	once	CASSYLPQDYGYTF	TGTGCCAGCAGTTACCTCCCGCAGGACTATGGCTACACCTTC
TRBD2	TRBV7-6	17	TRBJ2-3	few	CASSLSGTSGGTDTQYF	TGTGCCAGCAGCTTATCCGGGACTAGCGGGGGCACAGATACGCAGTATTTT
TRBD1	TRBV14	16	TRBJ2-7	-	CASSPLSWTGVAEQYF	TGTGCCAGCAGCCCTCTCTCTTGGACAGGAGTGGCCGAGCAGTACTTC
-	TRBV19	16	TRBJ1-5	once	CASSVQQESHNQPQHF	TGTGCCAGTAGTGTACAACAGGAATCGCACAATCAGCCCCAGCATTTT
TRBD1	TRBV7-9	16	TRBJ1-2	-	CASSSGRDRGPSGYTF	TGTGCCAGCAGCTCAGGCCGGGACAGGGGGCCTAGTGGCTACACCTTC
-	TRBV4-2	16	TRBJ2-1	-	CASSQGGVFSYNEQFF	TGTGCCAGCAGCCAGGGCGGGGTCTTCTCCTACAATGAGCAGTTCTTC
-	TRBV2	13	TRBJ1-1	-	CASSGGRGTEAFF	TGTGCCAGCAGTGGCGGTCGGGGCACTGAAGCTTTCTTT
TRBD1	TRBV5-1	15	TRBJ1-2	-	CASSLGQGGMGGYTF	TGCGCCAGCAGCCTCGGACAGGGAGGTATGGGGGGCTACACCTTC
-	TRBV7-9	15	TRBJ1-5	-	CASSLGSSGNQPQHF	TGTGCCAGCAGCTTAGGGAGTTCGGGCAATCAGCCCCAGCATTTT
-	TRBV28	14	TRBJ2-4	-	CASSLPGTKNIQYF	TGTGCCAGCAGTTTACCGGGAACCAAAAACATTCAGTACTTC
-	TRBV4-1	14	TRBJ1-2	-	CASSPGEVDYGYTF	TGCGCCAGCAGCCCAGGGGAAGTGGACTATGGCTACACCTTC
TRBD1	TRBV6-1	15	TRBJ2-7	-	CASSGRDRGTYEQYF	TGTGCCAGCAGTGGGCGGGACAGGGGTACCTACGAGCAGTACTTC
-	TRBV7-3	18	TRBJ2-1	-	CASSRMEGSSASLNEQFF	TGTGCCAGCAGCCGTATGGAGGGGTCGTCAGCGTCTCTCAATGAGCAGTTCTTC
-	TRBV18	12	TRBJ1-1	-	CATKTPDTEAFF	TGTGCCACGAAAACGCCGGACACTGAAGCTTTCTTT
TRBD1	TRBV5-4	14	TRBJ2-7	few	CASSSVQGSYEQYF	TGTGCCAGCAGCTCAGTACAGGGGTCCTACGAGCAGTACTTC
TRBD2	TRBV6-6	14	TRBJ2-7	-	CASSYSASGGEQYF	TGTGCCAGCAGTTACTCGGCTAGCGGGGGAGAGCAGTACTTC
-	TRBV2	14	TRBJ2-5	-	CASSDRRSQETQYF	TGTGCCAGCAGTGACAGGCGATCTCAAGAGACCCAGTACTTC
TRBD2	TRBV5-4	17	TRBJ2-3	-	CASSLALAGGSTDTQYF	TGTGCCAGCAGCTTGGCCTTGGCGGGGGGGTCCACAGATACGCAGTATTTT
TRBD2	TRBV6-4	15	TRBJ2-5	-	CASSELAGVGETQYF	TGTGCCAGCAGTGAACTAGCGGGGGTCGGCGAGACCCAGTACTTC
-	TRBV9	12	TRBJ1-1	-	CASSADTTEAFF	TGTGCCAGCAGCGCCGACACCACTGAAGCTTTCTTT
-	TRBV19	15	TRBJ1-3	-	CASSGQLTSGNTIYF	TGTGCCAGTAGTGGACAGTTAACCTCTGGAAACACCATATATTTT
-	TRBV5-6	15	TRBJ1-2	-	CASSTKDRSGYGYTF	TGTGCCAGCAGCACAAAAGACAGGAGCGGCTATGGCTACACCTTC
TRBD2	TRBV5-4	18	TRBJ2-3	-	CASSGGAGGPGRTDTQYF	TGTGCCAGCAGCGGGGGAGCGGGGGGGCCCGGACGCACAGATACGCAGTATTTT
TRBD2	TRBV10-1	15	TRBJ2-1	-	CASSKLAGGLGEQFF	TGCGCCAGCAGTAAACTAGCGGGGGGACTGGGGGAGCAGTTCTTC